The clone carrying this T cell receptor (beta chain) was observed at least ten times. These data come from a study of blood T cell repertoires in COVID-19. Turning to the study itself: Samples of COVID-19 (acute and convalescent) were obtained from the United States, Italy and Spain. Sources were T cells, B-cell-depleted T cells, or PBMCs; the material itself was cDNA or gDNA.

CDR3 length: 15 residues. After removal of 5 bases from V and 4 bases from J, the junction contained 10 bases not matched to a gene. Germline CDR1 SGHTA, CDR2 FQGNSA. Original data processing: Reference gene primer amplification gave nucleated cell count estimates. Sequenced by immunoSEQ multiplex PCR; TCRdb stores in-frame clones only, minus some. V, J and clone size were drawn from that table, and D and trimming were deduced from the DNA. The sample has more than 200,000 clones, 65% to 85% seen once. The source of this sequence is a woman aged 80 or over with acute or convalescent COVID-19. The gene calls are TRBV7-2 and TRBJ1-2; 7 bases match TRBD1. Sequencing input: peripheral blood. Written as DNA, the CDR3 is TGTGCCAGCAGCACATTAGGAGGGGGCCCCTATGGCTACACCTTC. It is translated as CASSTLGGGPYGYTF.